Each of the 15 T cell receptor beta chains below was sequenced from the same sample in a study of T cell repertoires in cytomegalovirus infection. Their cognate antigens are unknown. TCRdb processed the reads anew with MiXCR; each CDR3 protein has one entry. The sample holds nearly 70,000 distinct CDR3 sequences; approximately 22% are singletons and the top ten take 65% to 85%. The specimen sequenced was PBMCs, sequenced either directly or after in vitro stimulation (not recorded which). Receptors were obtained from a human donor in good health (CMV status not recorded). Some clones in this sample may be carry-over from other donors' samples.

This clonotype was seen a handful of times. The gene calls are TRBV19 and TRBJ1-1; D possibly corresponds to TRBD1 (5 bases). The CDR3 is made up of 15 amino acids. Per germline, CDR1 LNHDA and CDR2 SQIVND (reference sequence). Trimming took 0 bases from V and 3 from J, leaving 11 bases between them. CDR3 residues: CASSIDRGGDTEAFF. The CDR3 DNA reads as TGTGCCAGTAGTATAGATCGTGGGGGAGACACTGAAGCTTTCTTT.

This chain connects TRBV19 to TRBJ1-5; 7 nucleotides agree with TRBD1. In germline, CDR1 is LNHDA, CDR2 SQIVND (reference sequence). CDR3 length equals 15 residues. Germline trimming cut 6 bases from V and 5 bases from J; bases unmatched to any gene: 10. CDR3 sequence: CASRAPTGTDQPQHF. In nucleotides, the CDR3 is TGTGCCAGTAGGGCCCCGACAGGGACGGATCAGCCCCAGCATTTT.

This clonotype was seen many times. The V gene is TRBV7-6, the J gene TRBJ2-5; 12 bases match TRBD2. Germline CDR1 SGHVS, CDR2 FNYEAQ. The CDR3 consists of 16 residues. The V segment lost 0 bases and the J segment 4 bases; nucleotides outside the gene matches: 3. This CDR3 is CASSLALAGGGETQYF. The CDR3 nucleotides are TGTGCCAGCAGCTTAGCACTAGCGGGAGGAGGAGAGACCCAGTACTTC.

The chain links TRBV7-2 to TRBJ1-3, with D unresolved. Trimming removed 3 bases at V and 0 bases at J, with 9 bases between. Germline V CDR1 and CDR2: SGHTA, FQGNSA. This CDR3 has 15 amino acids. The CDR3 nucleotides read TGTGCCAGCAGCTTGGGGATGTTCTCTGGAAACACCATATATTTT. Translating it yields CASSLGMFSGNTIYF.

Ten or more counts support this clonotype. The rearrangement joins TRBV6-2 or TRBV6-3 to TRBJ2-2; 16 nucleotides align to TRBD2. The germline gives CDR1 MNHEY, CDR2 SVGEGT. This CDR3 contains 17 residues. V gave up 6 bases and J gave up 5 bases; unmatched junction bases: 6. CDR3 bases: TGTGCCAGCAGACCGGGACTAGCGGGAGGGTATACCGGGGAGCTGTTTTTT. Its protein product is CASRPGLAGGYTGELFF.

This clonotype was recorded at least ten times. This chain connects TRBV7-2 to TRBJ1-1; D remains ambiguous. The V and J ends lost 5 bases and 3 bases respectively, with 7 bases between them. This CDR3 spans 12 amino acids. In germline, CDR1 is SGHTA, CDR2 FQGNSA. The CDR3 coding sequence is TGTGCCAGCAGCCTTATGGACACTGAAGCTTTCTTT. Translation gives CASSLMDTEAFF. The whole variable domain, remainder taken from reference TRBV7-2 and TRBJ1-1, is GAGVSQSPSNKVTEKGKDVELRCDPISGHTALYWYRQSLGQGLEFLIYFQGNSAPDKSGLPSDRFSAERTGGSVSTLTIQRTQQEDSAVYLCASSLMDTEAFFGQGTRLTVV.

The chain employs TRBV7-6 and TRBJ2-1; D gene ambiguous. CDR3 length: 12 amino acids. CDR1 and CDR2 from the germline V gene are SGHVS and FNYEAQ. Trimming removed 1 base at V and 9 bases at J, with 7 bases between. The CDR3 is CASSLVVGEQFF. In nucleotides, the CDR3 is TGTGCCAGCAGCTTAGTGGTGGGTGAGCAGTTCTTC.

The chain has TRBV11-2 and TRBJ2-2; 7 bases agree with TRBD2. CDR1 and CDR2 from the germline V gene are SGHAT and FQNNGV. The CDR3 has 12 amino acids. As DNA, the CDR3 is TGTTTAAGTGCGGGAGAGACCGGGGAGCTGTTTTTT. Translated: CLSAGETGELFF. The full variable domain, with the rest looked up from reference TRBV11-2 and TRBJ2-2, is EAGVAQSPRYKIIEKRQSVAFWCNPISGHATLYWYQQILGQGPKLLIQFQNNGVVDDSQLPKDRFSAERLKGVDSTLKIQPAKLEDSAVYLCLSAGETGELFFGEGSRLTVL.

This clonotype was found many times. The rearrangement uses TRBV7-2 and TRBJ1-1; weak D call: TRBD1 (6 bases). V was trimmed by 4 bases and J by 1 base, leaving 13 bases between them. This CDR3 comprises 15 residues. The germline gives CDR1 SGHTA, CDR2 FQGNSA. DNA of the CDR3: TGTGCCAGCAGCTCCCGACAGGAGGCGAACACTGAAGCTTTCTTT. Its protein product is CASSSRQEANTEAFF. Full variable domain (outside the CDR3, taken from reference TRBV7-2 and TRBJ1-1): GAGVSQSPSNKVTEKGKDVELRCDPISGHTALYWYRQSLGQGLEFLIYFQGNSAPDKSGLPSDRFSAERTGGSVSTLTIQRTQQEDSAVYLCASSSRQEANTEAFFGQGTRLTVV.

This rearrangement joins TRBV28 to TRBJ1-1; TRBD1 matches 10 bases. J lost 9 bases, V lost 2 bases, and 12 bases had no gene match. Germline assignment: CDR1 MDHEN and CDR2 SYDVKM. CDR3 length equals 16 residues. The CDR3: CASSLHRQGASLKAFF. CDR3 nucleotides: TGTGCCAGCAGTTTACACCGACAGGGGGCCTCCCTGAAAGCTTTCTTT.

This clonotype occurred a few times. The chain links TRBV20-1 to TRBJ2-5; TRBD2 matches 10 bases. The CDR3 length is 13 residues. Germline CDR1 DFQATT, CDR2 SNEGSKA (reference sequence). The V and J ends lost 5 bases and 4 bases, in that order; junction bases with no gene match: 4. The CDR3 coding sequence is TGCAGTGCTGATGGACTAGCGGTAGAGACCCAGTACTTC. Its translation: CSADGLAVETQYF.

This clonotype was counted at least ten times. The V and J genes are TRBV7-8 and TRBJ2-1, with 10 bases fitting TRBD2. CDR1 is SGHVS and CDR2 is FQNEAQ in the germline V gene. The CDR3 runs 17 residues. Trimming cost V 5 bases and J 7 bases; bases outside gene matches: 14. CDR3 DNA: TGTGCCAGCAGCCAACGGGGAGTGCTAGCGGGAGTGAATGAGCAGTTCTTC. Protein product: CASSQRGVLAGVNEQFF.

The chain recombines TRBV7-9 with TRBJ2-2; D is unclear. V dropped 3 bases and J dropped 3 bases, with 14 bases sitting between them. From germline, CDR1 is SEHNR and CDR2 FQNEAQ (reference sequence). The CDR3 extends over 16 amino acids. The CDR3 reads CASSFGADTHTGELFF. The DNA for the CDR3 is TGTGCCAGCAGCTTTGGCGCCGACACTCACACCGGGGAGCTGTTTTTT.

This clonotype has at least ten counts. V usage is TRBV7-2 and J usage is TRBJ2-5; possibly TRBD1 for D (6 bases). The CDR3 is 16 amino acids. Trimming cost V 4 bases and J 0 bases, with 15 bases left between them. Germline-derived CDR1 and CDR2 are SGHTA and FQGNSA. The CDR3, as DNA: TGTGCCAGCAGCTCGTTTAAGACAGGCTACCAAGAGACCCAGTACTTC. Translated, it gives CASSSFKTGYQETQYF.

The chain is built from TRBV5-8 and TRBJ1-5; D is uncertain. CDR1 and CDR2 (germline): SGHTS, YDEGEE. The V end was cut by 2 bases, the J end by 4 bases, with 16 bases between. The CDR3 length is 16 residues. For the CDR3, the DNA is TGTGCCAGCAGCTTCGTAGGGAGAGGAAAAAATCAGCCCCAGCATTTT. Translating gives CASSFVGRGKNQPQHF.